A single sample is the source of the 18 T cell receptor beta chains below, sequenced in a study of cytomegalovirus exposure and HLA in healthy donors. This PCR relied on a set of 60 Vbeta primers and 13 Jbeta primers. The method was immunoSEQ multiplex PCR; TCRdb's version includes in-frame clones alone and lacks a portion of them. The top ten hold less than 3.5% of the sample, which has about 93,000 clones, about four fifths seen once. Sequences were obtained from PBMCs. These receptors originate from a woman between 40 and 55 years old in good health and CMV-seronegative.

V gene TRBV27 combines with J gene TRBJ2-2, with TRBD1 matching over 10 bases. The V gene end was trimmed by 6 bases and the J gene end by 5 bases; junction bases not matched to a gene: 18. CDR3 size: 19 residues. In germline, CDR1 is MNHEY, CDR2 SMNVEV (reference sequence). CDR3 region: CASSLRGTGAGEGTGELFF. Written as DNA, the CDR3 is TGTGCCAGCAGCCTGAGGGGGACAGGGGCGGGAGAGGGGACCGGGGAGCTGTTTTTT.

V and J are TRBV5-1 and TRBJ2-1, with 9 bases fitting TRBD1. The ends lost 4 bases at V and 7 bases at J; junction bases unmatched: 9. Germline values: CDR1 SGHRS, CDR2 YFSETQ. CDR3 length: 15 amino acids. CDR3 sequence: CASSASGTGRNEQFF. The CDR3 DNA sequence: TGCGCCAGCAGCGCTTCCGGGACAGGGAGGAATGAGCAGTTCTTC. The variable domain in full, with the rest retrieved from reference TRBV5-1 and TRBJ2-1, is KAGVTQTPRYLIKTRGQQVTLSCSPISGHRSVSWYQQTPGQGLQFLFEYFSETQRNKGNFPGRFSGRQFSNSRSEMNVSTLELGDSALYLCASSASGTGRNEQFFGPGTRLTVL.

J is TRBJ2-5 and V is TRBV18, with D uncertain. Trimming removed 1 base from V and 5 bases from J, with 5 bases in between. The germline V gene has CDR1 KGHSH and CDR2 LQKENI. The CDR3 is made up of 12 amino acids. CDR3 sequence: CASSPLAETQYF. CDR3 sequence (DNA): TGTGCCAGCTCACCACTTGCGGAGACCCAGTACTTC.

V gene TRBV5-4 combines with J gene TRBJ2-2; possible D gene TRBD1, 5 bases. CDR1 is SGHNT, CDR2 YYREEE, per germline (reference sequence). The CDR3 spans 14 residues. V was cut by 1 base and J by 4 bases, with 8 bases left in between. DNA of the CDR3: TGTGCCAGCAGCTTGTACCAGGGCACCGGGGAGCTGTTTTTT. It yields the protein CASSLYQGTGELFF.

The chain employs TRBV11-2 and TRBJ2-7, with 10 nucleotides matching TRBD1. CDR3 size: 14 residues. Trimming cost V 3 bases and J 6 bases; bases outside gene matches: 5. Germline V gives CDR1 SGHAT, CDR2 FQNNGV. The CDR3 sequence is CASSFPDRGREQYF. The DNA of the CDR3 is TGTGCCAGCAGCTTCCCCGACAGGGGGCGCGAGCAGTACTTC. The full variable domain, its missing parts supplied by reference TRBV11-2 and TRBJ2-7, is EAGVAQSPRYKIIEKRQSVAFWCNPISGHATLYWYQQILGQGPKLLIQFQNNGVVDDSQLPKDRFSAERLKGVDSTLKIQPAKLEDSAVYLCASSFPDRGREQYFGPGTRLTVT.

This chain's CDR3 is CASSPGWGTGYYGYTF. CDR3 in DNA: TGTGCCAGCAGTCCAGGTTGGGGTACGGGGTACTATGGCTACACCTTC. The rearrangement joins TRBV27 to TRBJ1-2; no firm D call. The CDR3 spans 16 residues. Trimming pared 5 bases from V and 3 bases from J, leaving 19 bases between. Germline V gene sequence: CDR1 MNHEY, CDR2 SMNVEV (reference sequence).

V is TRBV15 and J is TRBJ1-4; D is unresolved. V lost 1 base, J lost 8 bases, and 17 bases lay in between. Germline V gene lookup returns CDR1 LNHNV and CDR2 YYDKDF (reference sequence). This CDR3 is 16 amino acids long. The CDR3 DNA reads TGTGCCACCAGCAGAGTAGGTTCGGGAGAGAAGGAAAAACTGTTTTTT. Protein product: CATSRVGSGEKEKLFF. The full variable domain, its missing parts supplied by reference TRBV15 and TRBJ1-4, is DAMVIQNPRYQVTQFGKPVTLSCSQTLNHNVMYWYQQKSSQAPKLLFHYYDKDFNNEADTPDNFQSRRPNTSFCFLDIRSPGLGDTAMYLCATSRVGSGEKEKLFFGSGTQLSVL.

In this sample, this clone turned up a few times. V usage is TRBV4-3 and J usage is TRBJ1-2; D is unresolved. The V gene lost 3 bases and the J gene lost 4 bases, with 18 bases spanning the gap. The CDR3 is made up of 16 amino acids. The germline CDR1 and CDR2 sequences are LGHNA and YSLEER. The CDR3 DNA sequence: TGCGCCAGCAGCCAGGACGGTAGCGGGTCGATCTATGGCTACACCTTC. The encoded protein is CASSQDGSGSIYGYTF.

The V call is TRBV5-1, the J call TRBJ2-5, with 11 bases that match TRBD2. The DNA end favors TRBJ2-7, so the J call may be wrong. In germline, CDR1 is SGHRS, CDR2 YFSETQ. This CDR3 is 15 amino acids long. CDR3 sequence reads: CASSSGLAGLYEQYF. CDR3 in DNA: TGCGCCAGCAGCTCTGGACTAGCGGGCCTCTACGAGCAGTACTTC.

The rearrangement links TRBV18 to TRBJ2-7, with TRBD2 as a possible D gene (5 bases). The ends were cut back, 9 bases at V and 3 bases at J, with 21 bases in the middle. The V gene's germline CDR1 is KGHSH and CDR2 LQKENI. The CDR3 totals 15 residues. CDR3 region: CASSAQLTGNYEQYF. CDR3 bases: TGTGCCAGTTCAGCGCAGCTGACGGGGAACTACGAGCAGTACTTC.

V gene TRBV5-4 combines with J gene TRBJ2-7, with TRBD1 matching over 7 bases. Looked up from germline, CDR1 is SGHNT and CDR2 is YYREEE (reference sequence). The CDR3 sequence is 18 residues long. The junction had 17 bases not matched to a gene; V was cut back by 5 bases and J by 0 bases. CDR3 bases: TGTGCCAGCAGTCCCGCCCACTCGGGACAGCAAATCTCCTACGAGCAGTACTTC. Translating gives CASSPAHSGQQISYEQYF. The full variable domain, completed using reference TRBV5-4 and TRBJ2-7, is ETGVTQSPTHLIKTRGQQVTLRCSSQSGHNTVSWYQQALGQGPQFIFQYYREEENGRGNFPPRFSGLQFPNYSSELNVNALELDDSALYLCASSPAHSGQQISYEQYFGPGTRLTVT.

This clone was observed a handful of times. CDR3 sequence: CASSTTGGPYNEQFF. The CDR3 bases are TGTGCCAGCAGTACCACCGGAGGGCCCTACAATGAGCAGTTCTTC. This chain connects TRBV28 to TRBJ2-1, with D possibly matching TRBD2 (6 bases). V lost 5 bases, J lost 2 bases, and 13 bases lay in between. CDR3 length: 15 amino acids. Per germline, CDR1 MDHEN and CDR2 SYDVKM.

A few counts support this clone. This chain connects TRBV6-6 to TRBJ2-1, with TRBD2 identical over 9 bases. This CDR3 is 14 amino acids long. The ends lost 6 bases at V and 5 bases at J; junction bases unmatched: 5. Germline assignment: CDR1 MNHNY and CDR2 SVGAGI (reference sequence). The CDR3 protein is CASSRLAEDNEQFF. As DNA, the CDR3 is TGTGCCAGCAGCCGACTAGCGGAGGACAATGAGCAGTTCTTC.

V gene TRBV19 combines with J gene TRBJ2-7, with 8 nucleotides matching TRBD1. CDR3 length equals 13 residues. Germline V gene sequence: CDR1 LNHDA, CDR2 SQIVND (reference sequence). V lost 6 bases to trimming and J lost 7 bases; unmatched junction nucleotides: 8. The CDR3 here is CASRETGVGEQYF. For the CDR3, the DNA is TGTGCCAGTAGAGAGACAGGGGTAGGAGAGCAGTACTTC.

This clone was recorded only once. The chain recombines TRBV27 with TRBJ2-1; D is unclear. Deletions cut 7 bases from V and 4 bases from J, with 11 bases between. There are 13 residues in the CDR3. CDR1 MNHEY and CDR2 SMNVEV come from the germline V gene (reference sequence). In DNA, the CDR3 is TGTGCCAGCATTGACTCCTCGTACAATGAGCAGTTCTTC. It is translated as CASIDSSYNEQFF.

CDR3 sequence reads: CASSGDREYEQYF. In DNA, the CDR3 is TGTGCCAGCAGTGGGGACAGAGAGTACGAGCAGTACTTC. The chain carries TRBV2 and TRBJ2-7; 7 bases are a match to TRBD1. Looked up from germline, CDR1 is SNHLY and CDR2 is FYNNEI. The V and J ends lost 4 bases and 4 bases, in that order; junction bases with no gene match: 4. This CDR3 has 13 residues.

Notes on this clone: Other DNA sequences within the sample encode an identical CDR3. V is TRBV7-2 and J is TRBJ1-1; D unresolved. V lost 0 bases, J lost 8 bases, and 10 bases lay in between. The CDR3 contains 13 residues. The germline gives CDR1 SGHTA, CDR2 FQGNSA. The CDR3 loop reads CASSLAFFVEAFF. The CDR3 DNA reads as TGTGCCAGCAGCTTAGCCTTTTTTGTAGAAGCTTTCTTT. The full variable domain, rest sourced from reference TRBV7-2 and TRBJ1-1, is GAGVSQSPSNKVTEKGKDVELRCDPISGHTALYWYRQSLGQGLEFLIYFQGNSAPDKSGLPSDRFSAERTGGSVSTLTIQRTQQEDSAVYLCASSLAFFVEAFFGQGTRLTVV.

The rearrangement joins TRBV5-1 to TRBJ1-1; possibly TRBD1 for D (5 bases). The CDR3 loop spans 15 amino acids. CDR1 and CDR2 (germline): SGHRS, YFSETQ. V shed 0 bases and J shed 0 bases, with 9 bases lying between them. The CDR3 coding sequence is TGCGCCAGCAGCTTGGATCCAGGGATGAACACTGAAGCTTTCTTT. Its protein product is CASSLDPGMNTEAFF.